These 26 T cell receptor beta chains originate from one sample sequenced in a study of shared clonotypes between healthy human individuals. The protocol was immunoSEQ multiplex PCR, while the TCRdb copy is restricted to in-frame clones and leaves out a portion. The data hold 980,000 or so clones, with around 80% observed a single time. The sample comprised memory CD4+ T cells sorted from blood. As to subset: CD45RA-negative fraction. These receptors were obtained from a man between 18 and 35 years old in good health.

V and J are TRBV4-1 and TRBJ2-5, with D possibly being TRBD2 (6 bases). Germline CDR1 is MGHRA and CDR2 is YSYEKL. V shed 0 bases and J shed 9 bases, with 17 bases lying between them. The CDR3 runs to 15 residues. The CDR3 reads CASSQDFPGLRAQYF. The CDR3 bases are TGCGCCAGCAGCCAAGATTTCCCGGGACTCCGAGCCCAGTACTTC.

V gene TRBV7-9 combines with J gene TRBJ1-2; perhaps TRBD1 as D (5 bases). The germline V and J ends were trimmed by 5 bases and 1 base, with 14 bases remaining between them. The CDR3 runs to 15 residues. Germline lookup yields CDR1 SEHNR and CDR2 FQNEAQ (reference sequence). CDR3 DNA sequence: TGTGCCAGCAGCCCCGGGGGGGGTGGTAACTATGGCTACACCTTC. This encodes CASSPGGGGNYGYTF. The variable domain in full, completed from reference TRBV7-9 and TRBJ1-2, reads DTGVSQNPRHKITKRGQNVTFRCDPISEHNRLYWYRQTLGQGPEFLTYFQNEAQLEKSRLLSDRFSAERPKGSFSTLEIQRTEQGDSAMYLCASSPGGGGNYGYTFGSGTRLTVV.

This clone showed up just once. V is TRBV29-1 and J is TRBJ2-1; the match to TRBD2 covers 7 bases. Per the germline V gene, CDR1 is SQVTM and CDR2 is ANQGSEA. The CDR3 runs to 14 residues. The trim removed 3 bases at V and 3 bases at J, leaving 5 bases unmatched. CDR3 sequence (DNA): TGCAGCGTTGAGGGGGGGATAAACTACAATGAGCAGTTCTTC. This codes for CSVEGGINYNEQFF.

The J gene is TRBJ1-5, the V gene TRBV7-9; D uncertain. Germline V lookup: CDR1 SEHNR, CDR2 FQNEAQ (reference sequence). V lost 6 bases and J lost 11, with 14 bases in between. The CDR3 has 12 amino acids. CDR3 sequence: CASSSTDRAQHF. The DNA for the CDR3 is TGTGCCAGCAGTTCAACGGATAGGGCCCAGCATTTT. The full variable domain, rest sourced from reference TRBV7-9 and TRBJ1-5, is DTGVSQNPRHKITKRGQNVTFRCDPISEHNRLYWYRQTLGQGPEFLTYFQNEAQLEKSRLLSDRFSAERPKGSFSTLEIQRTEQGDSAMYLCASSSTDRAQHFGDGTRLSIL.

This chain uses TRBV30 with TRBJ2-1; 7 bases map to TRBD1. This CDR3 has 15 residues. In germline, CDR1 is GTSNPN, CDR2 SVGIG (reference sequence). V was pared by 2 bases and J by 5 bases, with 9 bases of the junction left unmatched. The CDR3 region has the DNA TGTGCCTGGAGTCCCGCCAACAGGGGAAACAATGAGCAGTTCTTC. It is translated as CAWSPANRGNNEQFF.

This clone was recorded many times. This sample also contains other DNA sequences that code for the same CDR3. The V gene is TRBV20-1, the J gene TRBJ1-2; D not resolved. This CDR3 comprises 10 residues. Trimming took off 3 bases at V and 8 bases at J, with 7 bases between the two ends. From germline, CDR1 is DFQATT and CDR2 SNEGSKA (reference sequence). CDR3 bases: TGCAGTGCTAGCCGGAGCGGCTACACCTTC. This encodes CSASRSGYTF.

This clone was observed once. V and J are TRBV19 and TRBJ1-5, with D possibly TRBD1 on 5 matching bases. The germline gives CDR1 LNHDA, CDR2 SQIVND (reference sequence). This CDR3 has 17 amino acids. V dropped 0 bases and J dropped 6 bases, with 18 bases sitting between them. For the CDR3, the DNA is TGTGCCAGTAGTATAGATTGGTCAGGGCGGGGATTTCAGCCCCAGCATTTT. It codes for CASSIDWSGRGFQPQHF.

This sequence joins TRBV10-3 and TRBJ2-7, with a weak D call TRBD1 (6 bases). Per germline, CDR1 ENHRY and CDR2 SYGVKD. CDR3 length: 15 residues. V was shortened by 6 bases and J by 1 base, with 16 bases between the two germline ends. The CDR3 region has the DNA TGTGCCATCAGAGAGCAGGTGACAGGATCCTACGAGCAGTACTTC. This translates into CAIREQVTGSYEQYF.

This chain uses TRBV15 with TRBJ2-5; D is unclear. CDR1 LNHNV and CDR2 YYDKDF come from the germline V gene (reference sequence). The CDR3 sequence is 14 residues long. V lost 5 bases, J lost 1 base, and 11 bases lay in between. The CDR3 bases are TGTGCCACCAGCCCCTACTGGCTCCAAGAGACCCAGTACTTC. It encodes CATSPYWLQETQYF.

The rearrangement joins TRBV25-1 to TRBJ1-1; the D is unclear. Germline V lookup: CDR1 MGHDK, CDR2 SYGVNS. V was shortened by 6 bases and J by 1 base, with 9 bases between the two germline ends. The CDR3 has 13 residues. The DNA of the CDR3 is TGTGCCAGCAGACACGACTCGAACACTGAAGCTTTCTTT. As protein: CASRHDSNTEAFF.

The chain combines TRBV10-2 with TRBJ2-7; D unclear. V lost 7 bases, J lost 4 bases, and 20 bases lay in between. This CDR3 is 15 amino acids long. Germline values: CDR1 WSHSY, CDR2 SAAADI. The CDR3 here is CASTDERYLKYEQYF. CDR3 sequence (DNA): TGCGCCAGCACTGATGAACGGTACCTCAAATACGAGCAGTACTTC.

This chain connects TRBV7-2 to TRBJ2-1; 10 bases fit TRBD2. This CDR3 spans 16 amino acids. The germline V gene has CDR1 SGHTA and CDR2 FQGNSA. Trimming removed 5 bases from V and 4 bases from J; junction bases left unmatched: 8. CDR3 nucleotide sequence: TGTGCCAGCAGCCCCCGAGCGGGAGGGCAATACAATGAGCAGTTCTTC. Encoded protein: CASSPRAGGQYNEQFF.

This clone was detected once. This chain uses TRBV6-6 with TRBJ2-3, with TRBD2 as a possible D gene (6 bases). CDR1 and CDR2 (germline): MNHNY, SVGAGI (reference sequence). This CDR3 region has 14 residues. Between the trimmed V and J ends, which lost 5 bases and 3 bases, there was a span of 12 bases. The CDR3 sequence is CASSRGGLTDTQYF. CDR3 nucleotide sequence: TGTGCCAGCAGTAGGGGAGGACTAACAGATACGCAGTATTTT.

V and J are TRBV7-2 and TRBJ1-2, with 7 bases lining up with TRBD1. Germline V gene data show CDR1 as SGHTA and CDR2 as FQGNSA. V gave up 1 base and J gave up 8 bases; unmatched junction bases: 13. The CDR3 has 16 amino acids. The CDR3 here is CASSLVKGASSWGYTF. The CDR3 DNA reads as TGTGCCAGCAGCTTAGTTAAGGGGGCTTCTTCGTGGGGCTACACCTTC.

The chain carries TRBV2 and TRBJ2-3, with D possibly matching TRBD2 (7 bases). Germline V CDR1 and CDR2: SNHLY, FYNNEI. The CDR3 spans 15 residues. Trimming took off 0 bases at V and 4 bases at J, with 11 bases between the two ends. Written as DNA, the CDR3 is TGTGCCAGCAGTGAAGCTGGGGGGGCGGCAGATACGCAGTATTTT. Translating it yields CASSEAGGAADTQYF.

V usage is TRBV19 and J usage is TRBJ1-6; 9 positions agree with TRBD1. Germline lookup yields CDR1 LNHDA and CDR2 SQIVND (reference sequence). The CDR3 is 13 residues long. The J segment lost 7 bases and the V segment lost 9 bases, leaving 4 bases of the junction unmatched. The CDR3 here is CASNDRGNSPLHF. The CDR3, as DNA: TGTGCCAGCAACGACAGGGGGAATTCACCCCTCCACTTT.

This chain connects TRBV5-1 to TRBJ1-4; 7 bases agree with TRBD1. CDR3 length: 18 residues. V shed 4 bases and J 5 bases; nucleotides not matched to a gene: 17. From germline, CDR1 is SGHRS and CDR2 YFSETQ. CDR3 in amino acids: CASSLAKPSRQGNEKLFF. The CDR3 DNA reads TGCGCCAGCAGCCTAGCTAAACCGTCACGACAGGGAAATGAAAAACTGTTTTTT. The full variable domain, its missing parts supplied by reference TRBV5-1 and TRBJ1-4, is KAGVTQTPRYLIKTRGQQVTLSCSPISGHRSVSWYQQTPGQGLQFLFEYFSETQRNKGNFPGRFSGRQFSNSRSEMNVSTLELGDSALYLCASSLAKPSRQGNEKLFFGSGTQLSVL.

In DNA form, the CDR3 reads TGTGCCAGCAGAGAGACAGGGGGTGGGAATTCACCCCTCCACTTT. It translates to CASRETGGGNSPLHF. This chain connects TRBV6-6 to TRBJ1-6; 9 positions agree with TRBD1. The germline gives CDR1 MNHNY, CDR2 SVGAGI (reference sequence). The CDR3 extends over 15 amino acids. V trimming: 6 bases; J trimming: 7 bases; junction bases outside the gene matches: 7.

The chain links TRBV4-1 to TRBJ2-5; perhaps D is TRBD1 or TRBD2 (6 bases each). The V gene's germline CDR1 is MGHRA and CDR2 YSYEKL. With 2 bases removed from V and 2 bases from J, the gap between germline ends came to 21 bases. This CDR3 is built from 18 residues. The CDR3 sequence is CASSQSPSTGAGQETQYF. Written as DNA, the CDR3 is TGCGCCAGCAGCCAATCCCCTTCGACAGGCGCGGGGCAAGAGACCCAGTACTTC.

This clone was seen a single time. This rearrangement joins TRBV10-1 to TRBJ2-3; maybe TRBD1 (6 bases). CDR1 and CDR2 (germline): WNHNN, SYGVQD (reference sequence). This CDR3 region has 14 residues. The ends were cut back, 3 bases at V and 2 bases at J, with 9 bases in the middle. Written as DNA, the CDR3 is TGCGCCAGCAGTGATAACAGGGCCACAGATACGCAGTATTTT. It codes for CASSDNRATDTQYF.

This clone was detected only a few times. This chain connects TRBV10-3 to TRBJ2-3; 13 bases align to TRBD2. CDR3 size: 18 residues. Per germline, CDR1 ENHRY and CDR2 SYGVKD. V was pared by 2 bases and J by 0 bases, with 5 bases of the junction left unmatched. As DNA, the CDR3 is TGTGCCATCAGTGAGCGAGGACTAGCGGGAGCTAGCACAGATACGCAGTATTTT. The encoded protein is CAISERGLAGASTDTQYF.

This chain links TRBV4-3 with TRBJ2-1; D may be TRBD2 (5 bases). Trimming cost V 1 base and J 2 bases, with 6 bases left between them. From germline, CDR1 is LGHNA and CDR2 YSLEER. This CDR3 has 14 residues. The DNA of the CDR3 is TGCGCCAGCAGCCAAGGACTAACCTACAATGAGCAGTTCTTC. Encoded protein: CASSQGLTYNEQFF.

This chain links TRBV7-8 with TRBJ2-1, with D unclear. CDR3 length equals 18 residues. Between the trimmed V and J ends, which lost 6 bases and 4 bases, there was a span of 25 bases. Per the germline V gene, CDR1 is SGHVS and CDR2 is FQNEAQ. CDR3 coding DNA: TGTGCCAGCAGTGGTTTTGGTCCTTCTACGGATACTTACAATGAGCAGTTCTTC. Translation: CASSGFGPSTDTYNEQFF.

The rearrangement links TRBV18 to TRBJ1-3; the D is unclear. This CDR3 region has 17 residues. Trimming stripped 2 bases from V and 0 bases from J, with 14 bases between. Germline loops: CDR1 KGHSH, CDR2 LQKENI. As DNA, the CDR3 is TGTGCCAGCTCACCAGTACTAGGACTTTTCTCTGGAAACACCATATATTTT. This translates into CASSPVLGLFSGNTIYF.

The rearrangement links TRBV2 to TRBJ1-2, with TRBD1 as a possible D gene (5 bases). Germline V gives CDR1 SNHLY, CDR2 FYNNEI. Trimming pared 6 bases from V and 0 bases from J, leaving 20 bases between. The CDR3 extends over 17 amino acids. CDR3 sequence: CASSAYHGTQTNYGYTF. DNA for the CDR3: TGTGCCAGCAGCGCCTACCACGGGACCCAAACTAACTATGGCTACACCTTC.

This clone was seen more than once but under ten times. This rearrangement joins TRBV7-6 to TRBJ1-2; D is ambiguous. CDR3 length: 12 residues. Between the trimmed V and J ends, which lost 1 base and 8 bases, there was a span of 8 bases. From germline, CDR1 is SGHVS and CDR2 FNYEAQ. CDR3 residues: CASSLEGGGYTF. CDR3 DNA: TGTGCCAGCAGCTTAGAGGGCGGCGGCTACACCTTC.